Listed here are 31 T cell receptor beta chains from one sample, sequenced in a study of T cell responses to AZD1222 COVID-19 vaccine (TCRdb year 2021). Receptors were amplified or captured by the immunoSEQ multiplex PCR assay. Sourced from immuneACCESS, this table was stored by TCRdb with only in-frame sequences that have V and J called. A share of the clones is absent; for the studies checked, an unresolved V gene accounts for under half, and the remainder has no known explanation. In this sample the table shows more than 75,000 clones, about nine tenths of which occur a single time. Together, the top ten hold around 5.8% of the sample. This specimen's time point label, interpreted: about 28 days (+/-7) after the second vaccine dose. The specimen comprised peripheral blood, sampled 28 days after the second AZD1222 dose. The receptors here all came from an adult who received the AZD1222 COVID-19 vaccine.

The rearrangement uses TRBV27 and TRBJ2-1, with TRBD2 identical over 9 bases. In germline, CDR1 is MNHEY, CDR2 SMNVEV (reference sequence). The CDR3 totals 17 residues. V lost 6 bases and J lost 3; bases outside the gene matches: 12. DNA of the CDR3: TGTGCCAGCAGCAATAACCTGCATAGCGGGGGCTACAATGAGCAGTTCTTC. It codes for CASSNNLHSGGYNEQFF.

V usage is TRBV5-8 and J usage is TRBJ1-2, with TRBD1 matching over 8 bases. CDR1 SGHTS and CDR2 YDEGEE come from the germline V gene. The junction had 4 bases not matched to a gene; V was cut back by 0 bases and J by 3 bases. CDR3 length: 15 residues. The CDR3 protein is CASSLVRGQHYGYTF. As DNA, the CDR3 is TGTGCCAGCAGCTTGGTCAGGGGGCAACACTATGGCTACACCTTC.

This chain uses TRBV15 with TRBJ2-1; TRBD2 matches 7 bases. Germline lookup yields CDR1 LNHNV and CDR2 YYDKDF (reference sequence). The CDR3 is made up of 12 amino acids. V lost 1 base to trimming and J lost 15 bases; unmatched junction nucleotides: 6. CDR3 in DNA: TGTGCCACCAGCAGAGGGGAGGGGCGCGGGTTCTTC. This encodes CATSRGEGRGFF.

In nucleotides, the CDR3 is TGTGCCACCAAGGCCGGGGGCGAAGGCAATCAGCCCCAGCATTTT. Translating gives CATKAGGEGNQPQHF. The rearrangement joins TRBV15 to TRBJ1-5; weak D call: TRBD1 (6 bases). The CDR3 length is 15 residues. The ends were cut back, 7 bases at V and 2 bases at J, with 15 bases in the middle. Germline assignment: CDR1 LNHNV and CDR2 YYDKDF (reference sequence). Combining the CDR3 with reference TRBV15 and TRBJ1-5 gives the whole variable domain DAMVIQNPRYQVTQFGKPVTLSCSQTLNHNVMYWYQQKSSQAPKLLFHYYDKDFNNEADTPDNFQSRRPNTSFCFLDIRSPGLGDTAMYLCATKAGGEGNQPQHFGDGTRLSIL.

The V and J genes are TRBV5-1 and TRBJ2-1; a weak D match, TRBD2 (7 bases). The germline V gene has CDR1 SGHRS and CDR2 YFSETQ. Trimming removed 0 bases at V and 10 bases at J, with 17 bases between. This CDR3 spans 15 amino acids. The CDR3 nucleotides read TGCGCCAGCAGCTTGGATCCCGGGGGGCTTACGGAGCAGTTCTTC. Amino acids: CASSLDPGGLTEQFF. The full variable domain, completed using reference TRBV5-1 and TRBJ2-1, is KAGVTQTPRYLIKTRGQQVTLSCSPISGHRSVSWYQQTPGQGLQFLFEYFSETQRNKGNFPGRFSGRQFSNSRSEMNVSTLELGDSALYLCASSLDPGGLTEQFFGPGTRLTVL.

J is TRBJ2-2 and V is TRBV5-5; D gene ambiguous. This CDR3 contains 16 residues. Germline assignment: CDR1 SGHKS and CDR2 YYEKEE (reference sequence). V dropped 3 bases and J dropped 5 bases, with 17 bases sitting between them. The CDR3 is CASSSSPGVGTGELFF. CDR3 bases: TGTGCCAGCAGCTCCTCCCCTGGGGTAGGAACCGGGGAGCTGTTTTTT.

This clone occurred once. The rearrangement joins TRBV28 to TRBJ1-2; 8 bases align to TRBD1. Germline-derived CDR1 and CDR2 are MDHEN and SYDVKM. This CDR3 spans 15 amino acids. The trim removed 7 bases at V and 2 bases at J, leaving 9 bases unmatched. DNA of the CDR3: TGTGCCAGCACCCTGGCCGGGACAGGCAACTATGGCTACACCTTC. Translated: CASTLAGTGNYGYTF.

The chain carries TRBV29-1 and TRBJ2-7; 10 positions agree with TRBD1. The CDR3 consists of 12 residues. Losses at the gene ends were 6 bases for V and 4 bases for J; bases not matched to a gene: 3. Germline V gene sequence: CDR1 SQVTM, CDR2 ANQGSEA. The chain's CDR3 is CSVRQGAYEQYF. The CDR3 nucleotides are TGCAGCGTCAGACAGGGGGCTTACGAGCAGTACTTC.

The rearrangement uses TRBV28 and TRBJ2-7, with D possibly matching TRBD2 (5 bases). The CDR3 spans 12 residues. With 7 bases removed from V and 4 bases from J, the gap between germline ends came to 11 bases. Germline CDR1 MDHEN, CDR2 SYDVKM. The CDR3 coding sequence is TGTGCCAGCATTGGACTGGGATACGAGCAGTACTTC. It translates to CASIGLGYEQYF.

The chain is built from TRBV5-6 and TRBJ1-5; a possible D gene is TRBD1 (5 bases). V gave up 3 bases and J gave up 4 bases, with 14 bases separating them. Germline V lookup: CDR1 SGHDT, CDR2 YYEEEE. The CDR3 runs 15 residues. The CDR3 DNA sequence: TGTGCCAGCAGCTCTACTCAGGGTAGAAATCAGCCCCAGCATTTT. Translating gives CASSSTQGRNQPQHF. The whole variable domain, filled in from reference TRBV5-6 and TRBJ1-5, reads DAGVTQSPTHLIKTRGQQVTLRCSPKSGHDTVSWYQQALGQGPQFIFQYYEEEERQRGNFPDRFSGHQFPNYSSELNVNALLLGDSALYLCASSSTQGRNQPQHFGDGTRLSIL.

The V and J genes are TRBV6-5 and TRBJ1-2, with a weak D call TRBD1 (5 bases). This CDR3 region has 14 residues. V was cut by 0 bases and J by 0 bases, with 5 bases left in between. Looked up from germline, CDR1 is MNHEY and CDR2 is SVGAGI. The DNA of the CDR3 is TGTGCCAGCAGTTACTCGGGACCTAACTATGGCTACACCTTC. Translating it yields CASSYSGPNYGYTF.

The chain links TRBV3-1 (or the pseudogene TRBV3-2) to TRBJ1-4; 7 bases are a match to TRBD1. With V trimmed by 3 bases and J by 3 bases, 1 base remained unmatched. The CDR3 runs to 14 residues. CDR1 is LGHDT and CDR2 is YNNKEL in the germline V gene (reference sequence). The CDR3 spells CASSHRGANEKLFF. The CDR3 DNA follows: TGTGCCAGCAGCCACAGGGGGGCTAATGAAAAACTGTTTTTT.

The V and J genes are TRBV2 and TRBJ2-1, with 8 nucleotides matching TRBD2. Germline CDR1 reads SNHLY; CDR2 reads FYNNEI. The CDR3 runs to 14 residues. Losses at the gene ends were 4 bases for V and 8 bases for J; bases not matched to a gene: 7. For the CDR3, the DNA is TGTGCCAGCAGTGTGGACGGGGGGGCATATGAGCAGTTCTTC. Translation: CASSVDGGAYEQFF.

The CDR3 sequence: CASSLVLGVSNTEAFF. The DNA of the CDR3 is TGTGCCAGCAGCTTAGTTTTGGGGGTTTCAAACACTGAAGCTTTCTTT. The rearrangement uses TRBV11-2 and TRBJ1-1; D possibly corresponds to TRBD1 (5 bases). V was clipped by 1 base and J by 2 bases, with 14 bases between them. From germline, CDR1 is SGHAT and CDR2 FQNNGV. The CDR3 loop spans 16 amino acids. The whole variable domain, remainder taken from reference TRBV11-2 and TRBJ1-1, is EAGVAQSPRYKIIEKRQSVAFWCNPISGHATLYWYQQILGQGPKLLIQFQNNGVVDDSQLPKDRFSAERLKGVDSTLKIQPAKLEDSAVYLCASSLVLGVSNTEAFFGQGTRLTVV.

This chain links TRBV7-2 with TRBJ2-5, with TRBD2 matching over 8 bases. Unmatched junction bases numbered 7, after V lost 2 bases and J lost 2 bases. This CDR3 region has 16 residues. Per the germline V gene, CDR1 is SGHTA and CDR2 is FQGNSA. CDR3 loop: CASSLNSGVGQETQYF. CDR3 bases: TGTGCCAGCAGCTTAAATAGCGGGGTGGGACAAGAGACCCAGTACTTC.

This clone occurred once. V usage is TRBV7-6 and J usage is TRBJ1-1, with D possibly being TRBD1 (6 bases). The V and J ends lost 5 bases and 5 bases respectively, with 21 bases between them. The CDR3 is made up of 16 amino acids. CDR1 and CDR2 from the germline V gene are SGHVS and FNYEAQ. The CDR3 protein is CASSPPGATSKTEAFF. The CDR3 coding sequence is TGTGCCAGCAGCCCCCCAGGGGCGACGTCGAAGACTGAAGCTTTCTTT.

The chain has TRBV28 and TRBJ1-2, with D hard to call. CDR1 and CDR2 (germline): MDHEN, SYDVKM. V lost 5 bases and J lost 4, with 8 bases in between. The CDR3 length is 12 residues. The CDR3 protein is CASSARSYGYTF. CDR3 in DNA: TGTGCCAGCAGTGCCAGGTCCTATGGCTACACCTTC.

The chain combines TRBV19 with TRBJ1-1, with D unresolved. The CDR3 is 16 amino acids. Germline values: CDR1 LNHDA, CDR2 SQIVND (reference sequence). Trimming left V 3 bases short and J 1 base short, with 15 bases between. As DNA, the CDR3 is TGTGCCAGTAGTATCGAAGGTCGGCAGAGGAACACTGAAGCTTTCTTT. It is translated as CASSIEGRQRNTEAFF.

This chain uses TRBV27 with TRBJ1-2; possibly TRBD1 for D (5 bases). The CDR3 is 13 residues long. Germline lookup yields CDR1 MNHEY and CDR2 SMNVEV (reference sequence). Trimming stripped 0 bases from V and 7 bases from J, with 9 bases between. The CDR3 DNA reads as TGTGCCAGCAGTTTATCTGGGGGGTCTGGCTACACCTTC. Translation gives CASSLSGGSGYTF.

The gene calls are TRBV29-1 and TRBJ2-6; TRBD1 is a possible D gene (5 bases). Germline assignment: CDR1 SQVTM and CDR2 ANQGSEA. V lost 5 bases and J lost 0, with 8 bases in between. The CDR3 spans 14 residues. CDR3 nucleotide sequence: TGCAGCGTTACAGGAGACTCTGGGGCCAACGTCCTGACTTTC. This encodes CSVTGDSGANVLTF.

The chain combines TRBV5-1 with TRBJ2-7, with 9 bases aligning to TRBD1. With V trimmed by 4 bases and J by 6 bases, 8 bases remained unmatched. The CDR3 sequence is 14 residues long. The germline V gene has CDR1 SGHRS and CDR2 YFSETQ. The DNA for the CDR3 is TGCGCCAGCAGCGTCCGGACAGGGGTCGCCGAGCAGTACTTC. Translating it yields CASSVRTGVAEQYF. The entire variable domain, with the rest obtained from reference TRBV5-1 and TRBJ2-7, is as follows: KAGVTQTPRYLIKTRGQQVTLSCSPISGHRSVSWYQQTPGQGLQFLFEYFSETQRNKGNFPGRFSGRQFSNSRSEMNVSTLELGDSALYLCASSVRTGVAEQYFGPGTRLTVT.

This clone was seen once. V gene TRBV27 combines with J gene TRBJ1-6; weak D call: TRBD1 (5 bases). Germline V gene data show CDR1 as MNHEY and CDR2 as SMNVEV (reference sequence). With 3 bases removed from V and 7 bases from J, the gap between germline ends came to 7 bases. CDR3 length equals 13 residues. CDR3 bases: TGTGCCAGCAGTTTTTGGGGGAATTCACCCCTCCACTTT. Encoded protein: CASSFWGNSPLHF.

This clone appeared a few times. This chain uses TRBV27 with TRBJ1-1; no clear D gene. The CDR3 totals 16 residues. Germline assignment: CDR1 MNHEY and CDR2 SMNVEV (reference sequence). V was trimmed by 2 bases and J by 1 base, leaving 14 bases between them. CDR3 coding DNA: TGTGCCAGCAGTTTACTCGGCCTGAATAAGAACACTGAAGCTTTCTTT. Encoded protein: CASSLLGLNKNTEAFF.

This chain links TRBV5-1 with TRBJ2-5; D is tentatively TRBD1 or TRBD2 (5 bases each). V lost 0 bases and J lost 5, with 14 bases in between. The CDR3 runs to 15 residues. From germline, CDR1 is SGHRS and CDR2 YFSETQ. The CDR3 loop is CASSLAPGLGETQYF. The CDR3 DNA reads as TGCGCCAGCAGCTTGGCCCCGGGGCTCGGGGAGACCCAGTACTTC.

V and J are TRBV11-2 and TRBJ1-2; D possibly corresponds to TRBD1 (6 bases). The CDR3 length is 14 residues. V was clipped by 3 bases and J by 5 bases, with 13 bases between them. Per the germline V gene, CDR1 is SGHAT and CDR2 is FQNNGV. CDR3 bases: TGTGCCAGCAGCTTGGACCACAGGGATTATGGCTACACCTTC. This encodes CASSLDHRDYGYTF.

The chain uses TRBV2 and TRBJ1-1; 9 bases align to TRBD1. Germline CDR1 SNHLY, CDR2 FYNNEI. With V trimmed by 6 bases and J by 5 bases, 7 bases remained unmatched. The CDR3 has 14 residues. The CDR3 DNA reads TGTGCCAGCAGCCGGACAGGGGACGCGACTGAAGCTTTCTTT. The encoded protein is CASSRTGDATEAFF.

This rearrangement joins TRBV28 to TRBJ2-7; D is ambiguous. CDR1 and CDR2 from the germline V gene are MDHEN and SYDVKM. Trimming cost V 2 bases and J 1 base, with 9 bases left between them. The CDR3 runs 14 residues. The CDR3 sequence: CASSLLASSYEQYF. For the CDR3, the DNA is TGTGCCAGCAGTTTACTGGCATCATCCTACGAGCAGTACTTC.

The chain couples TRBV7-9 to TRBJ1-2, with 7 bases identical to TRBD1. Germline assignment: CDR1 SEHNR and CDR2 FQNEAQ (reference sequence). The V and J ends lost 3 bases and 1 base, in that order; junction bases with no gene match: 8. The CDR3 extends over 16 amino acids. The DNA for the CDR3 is TGTGCCAGCAGCTTCCTTGGACAGGATGATAACTATGGCTACACCTTC. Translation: CASSFLGQDDNYGYTF. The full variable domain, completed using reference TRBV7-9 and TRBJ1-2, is DTGVSQNPRHKITKRGQNVTFRCDPISEHNRLYWYRQTLGQGPEFLTYFQNEAQLEKSRLLSDRFSAERPKGSFSTLEIQRTEQGDSAMYLCASSFLGQDDNYGYTFGSGTRLTVV.

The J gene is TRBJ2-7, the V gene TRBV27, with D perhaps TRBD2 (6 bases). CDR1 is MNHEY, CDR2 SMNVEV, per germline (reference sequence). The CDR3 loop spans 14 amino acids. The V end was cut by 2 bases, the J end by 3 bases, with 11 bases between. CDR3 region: CASSLPGGGYEQYF. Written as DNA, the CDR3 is TGTGCCAGCAGTTTACCTGGGGGAGGCTACGAGCAGTACTTC.

The CDR3 DNA is TGCGCCAGCAGTGACACAGGCTATAGCAATCAGCCCCAGCATTTT. Translation gives CASSDTGYSNQPQHF. This rearrangement joins TRBV10-1 to TRBJ1-5; TRBD1 is a possible D gene (5 bases). The CDR3 covers 15 residues. The germline gives CDR1 WNHNN, CDR2 SYGVQD (reference sequence). Trimming cost V 3 bases and J 0 bases, with 9 bases left between them.

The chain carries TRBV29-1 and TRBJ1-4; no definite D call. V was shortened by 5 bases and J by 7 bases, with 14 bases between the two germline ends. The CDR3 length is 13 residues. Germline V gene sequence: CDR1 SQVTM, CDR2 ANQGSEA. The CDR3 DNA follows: TGCAGCGTTCTGGAGGGAGGAGGTGAAAAACTGTTTTTT. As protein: CSVLEGGGEKLFF.